The 17 T cell receptor beta chains below come from one sample, sequenced in a study of T cell responses to AZD1222 COVID-19 vaccine. Profiled with immunoSEQ multiplex PCR; TCRdb holds only in-frame clones, not every one. The sample lists about 110,000 clones; around nine tenths were seen once. The sequenced sample was peripheral blood, obtained on day 0 of AZD1222 vaccination. The receptors were gathered from an adult in good health.

V and J are TRBV18 and TRBJ1-1; 8 bases map to TRBD1. V gave up 4 bases and J gave up 5 bases; unmatched junction bases: 6. Germline lookup yields CDR1 KGHSH and CDR2 LQKENI. There are 14 residues in the CDR3. This CDR3 reads CASSLDREETEAFF. DNA for the CDR3: TGTGCCAGCTCACTGGACAGGGAAGAAACTGAAGCTTTCTTT.

This chain joins TRBV6-5 and TRBJ2-3, with TRBD2 matching over 8 bases. The V gene's germline CDR1 is MNHEY and CDR2 SVGAGI. The CDR3 is 13 residues long. Trimming cost V 11 bases and J 6 bases; bases outside gene matches: 10. The DNA of the CDR3 is TGTGCCTCCGTCACTAGCGGCCGGGATACGCAGTATTTT. Residues: CASVTSGRDTQYF.

CDR3 sequence reads: CSARTGEETQYF. The CDR3 DNA sequence: TGCAGCGCCCGGACAGGGGAAGAGACCCAGTACTTC. This chain joins TRBV29-1 and TRBJ2-5; 9 nucleotides align to TRBD1. Germline CDR1 SQVTM, CDR2 ANQGSEA. The junction had 3 bases not matched to a gene; V was cut back by 7 bases and J by 3 bases. The CDR3 has 12 residues.

The genes are TRBV19 and TRBJ1-1; D might be TRBD1 (6 bases). This CDR3 contains 13 residues. Germline loops: CDR1 LNHDA, CDR2 SQIVND (reference sequence). V shed 8 bases and J shed 5 bases, with 15 bases lying between them. The CDR3 DNA follows: TGTGCCAGTGGCCACACAGGGAGAACTGAAGCTTTCTTT. Amino acid sequence: CASGHTGRTEAFF.

The rearrangement links TRBV6-1 to TRBJ2-5, with D uncertain. CDR1 is MNHNS, CDR2 SASEGT, per germline. Trimming removed 2 bases at V and 1 base at J, with 8 bases between. CDR3 length: 14 amino acids. In nucleotides, the CDR3 is TGTGCCAGCAGTGAACAGCCTAGCCAAGAGACCCAGTACTTC. Translating it yields CASSEQPSQETQYF.

The chain couples TRBV19 to TRBJ1-6; no clear D gene. The CDR3 spans 15 residues. Germline CDR1 LNHDA, CDR2 SQIVND (reference sequence). The germline V and J ends were trimmed by 2 bases and 0 bases, with 5 bases remaining between them. The CDR3 loop reads CASSITSSYNSPLHF. The CDR3 region has the DNA TGTGCCAGTAGTATAACGAGCTCCTATAATTCACCCCTCCACTTT.

V is TRBV9 and J is TRBJ1-6; tentatively, D is TRBD1 (6 bases). The CDR3 has 14 residues. V was shortened by 1 base and J by 6 bases, with 8 bases between the two germline ends. Per the germline V gene, CDR1 is SGDLS and CDR2 is YYNGEE. The CDR3 spells CASSVTGPNSPLHF. CDR3 coding DNA: TGTGCCAGCAGCGTAACAGGGCCTAATTCACCCCTCCACTTT. The full variable domain, rest sourced from reference TRBV9 and TRBJ1-6, is DSGVTQTPKHLITATGQRVTLRCSPRSGDLSVYWYQQSLDQGLQFLIQYYNGEERAKGNILERFSAQQFPDLHSELNLSSLELGDSALYFCASSVTGPNSPLHFGNGTRLTVT.

This clone was seen a handful of times. The rearrangement links TRBV28 to TRBJ1-2, with a possible D match to TRBD1 (5 bases). This CDR3 has 17 residues. The germline V and J ends were trimmed by 3 bases and 2 bases, with 19 bases remaining between them. Germline values: CDR1 MDHEN, CDR2 SYDVKM. CDR3 in amino acids: CASSLVITPGRNYGYTF. DNA of the CDR3: TGTGCCAGCAGTTTGGTAATCACCCCGGGACGAAACTATGGCTACACCTTC.

The chain links TRBV21-1 to TRBJ2-7; the table's D call TRBD1 went unverified against the DNA. TRBV21-1 is given as a pseudogene. This CDR3 has 14 residues. The CDR3 sequence is CASNSCFGQSEQYF. The CDR3 region has the DNA TGTGCCAGCAACTCTTGTTTTGGACAGAGCGAGCAGTACTTC.

This clone came up a few times. CDR3 loop: CAWSVLLGNTEAFF. CDR3 in DNA: TGTGCCTGGAGTGTACTTTTAGGGAACACTGAAGCTTTCTTT. V usage is TRBV30 and J usage is TRBJ1-1; D unresolved. There are 14 residues in the CDR3. The V gene's germline CDR1 is GTSNPN and CDR2 SVGIG (reference sequence). Between the trimmed V and J ends, which lost 0 bases and 1 base, there was a span of 9 bases.

CDR3 sequence reads: CASSQVQEPHSGNTIYF. The CDR3 nucleotides are TGTGCCAGCAGCCAAGTCCAAGAACCGCACTCTGGAAACACCATATATTTT. This chain uses TRBV3-1 (or the pseudogene TRBV3-2) with TRBJ1-3; D is uncertain. The CDR3 is 17 residues long. The V end lost 1 base, the J end lost 0 bases, and 13 bases lay between the germline ends. Germline V gives CDR1 LGHDT, CDR2 YNNKEL (reference sequence).

Here the CDR3 DNA reads TGTGCCAGTAGTATGAGTGGCCCGGGGAACGGGGCCAAAAACATTCAGTACTTC. Residues: CASSMSGPGNGAKNIQYF. This sequence joins TRBV19 and TRBJ2-4; D possibly corresponds to TRBD2 (5 bases). The V and J ends lost 3 bases and 1 base respectively, with 19 bases between them. Germline CDR1 reads LNHDA; CDR2 reads SQIVND (reference sequence). This CDR3 comprises 18 residues.

This clone came up a few times. At one end, the junction sequence differs from germline, possibly due to a read error. This rearrangement joins TRBV6-1 to TRBJ2-1; the D gene could be TRBD1 or TRBD2 (5 bases each). The CDR3 contains 17 residues. Germline assignment: CDR1 MNHNS and CDR2 SASEGT. CDR3 in DNA: TGTGCCAGCAGTCAAGCCCTCGGGGACCCGGTAGTGTCGAGGCAGTTCTTC. Translating it yields CASSQALGDPVVSRQFF.

This clone was seen a single time. The V and J genes are TRBV5-1 and TRBJ2-2; D is perhaps TRBD2 (6 bases). Per the germline V gene, CDR1 is SGHRS and CDR2 is YFSETQ. The CDR3 contains 15 residues. Trimming cost V 4 bases and J 4 bases, with 14 bases left between them. The CDR3 DNA sequence: TGCGCCAGCAGCCCCCTGGAGGGCGGCACCGGGGAGCTGTTTTTT. Protein product: CASSPLEGGTGELFF.

The CDR3 here is CASSLDSGGIDTQYF. The CDR3 DNA reads as TGCGCCAGCAGCTTGGATAGCGGGGGAATAGATACGCAGTATTTT. The chain uses TRBV5-1 and TRBJ2-3; 9 nucleotides line up with TRBD2. CDR1 is SGHRS and CDR2 is YFSETQ in the germline V gene. CDR3 size: 15 residues. The junction had 4 bases not matched to a gene; V was cut back by 0 bases and J by 5 bases.

The rearrangement joins TRBV5-1 to TRBJ1-3, with TRBD1 as a possible D gene (5 bases). Between the trimmed V and J ends, which lost 4 bases and 0 bases, there was a span of 11 bases. This CDR3 spans 15 amino acids. Germline CDR1 reads SGHRS; CDR2 reads YFSETQ. The CDR3 DNA is TGCGCCAGCAGCCTCGACAGCGTCTCTGGAAACACCATATATTTT. It specifies CASSLDSVSGNTIYF.

The genes are TRBV27 and TRBJ1-2, with D possibly matching TRBD1 (6 bases). The germline CDR1 and CDR2 sequences are MNHEY and SMNVEV (reference sequence). Trimming left V 0 bases short and J 2 bases short, with 10 bases between. The CDR3 consists of 15 residues. The CDR3 reads CASSLSGATNYGYTF. CDR3 nucleotide sequence: TGTGCCAGCAGTTTATCGGGGGCCACCAACTATGGCTACACCTTC.